This T cell receptor beta chain was observed in a study of cytomegalovirus exposure and HLA in healthy donors (dated by TCRdb to about 2017). A note on the overall study: According to an earlier analysis of a few hundred of the donors, about 190 million T cells yielded approximately 120 million unique TCR beta sequences and around 280 Gb of sequence data. An earlier analysis of some 500 of the donors used high-throughput TCR beta sequencing to judge whether each TCR beta V gene segment behaved as functional or pseudogenic. Four or five DR-DQ haplotypes were treated as single units for association and clustering because of strong linkage in the cohort. Alongside the repertoire data, information on donor age, sex, ethnicity and CMV serostatus was compiled. Rather than using new phenotypic data, the later analysis identified candidate immune exposures from TCR beta sequences and from how often those sequences occurred across donors. In a later analysis, previously published TCR beta repertoires from more than 500 donors were re-analyzed and high-resolution HLA genotyping was added so that TCR occurrence patterns could be studied. Across 300 to 500 genotyped donors of the cohort, an average of roughly 250,000 unique TCR beta nucleotide sequences per donor were sequenced, and 15% to 20% of those sequences were non-productive. The study aimed to test whether signatures of past pathogen exposure could be identified by cataloging public T cell receptors. The study combined high-throughput TCR immunosequencing, statistical association of individual TCRs with disease status, and machine learning to predict cytomegalovirus infection status. All discovery cohort repertoires had been generated on a single sequencing platform. HLA typing included class I and class II loci at four-digit resolution. Using immunosequencing, the study profiled T cell repertoires from 666 subjects and related those repertoires to cytomegalovirus serostatus. An early release covering roughly 640 HLA-typed donors comprised approximately 300 gigabases of sequencing data and approximately 85 million unique TCR sequences. The number of donors typed differed by locus, with about 629-640 for A, B, C, DRB1 and DQB1, around 520 for DQA1, 600 to 610 for DPA1, and around 430 for DPB1. In addition to the first cohort of 666 subjects, a separate validation cohort of over 90 different subjects was used. Genome-wide SNP genotypes for about 65% of the 666 donors were used in a later genetic analysis, which treated that subset as a discovery cohort. Of the roughly 400 genotyped donors, 81% were placed in the genetic ancestry cluster associated with self-reported Caucasian donors.

The library was produced with the immunoSEQ multiplex PCR assay. For the multiplex PCR, a mixture combining 60 forward primers for TCR Vbeta segments and 13 reverse primers for TCR Jbeta segments was used. The CDR3 region of rearranged TCR beta genes was amplified from genomic DNA by a multiplex PCR assay. Amplified TCR beta libraries were sequenced as 87-base-pair reads on the Illumina HiSeq System. Per the source publication's procedure: A later analysis counted about 82 million unique TCR beta chains across the 690 or so repertoires, and about 10 million of these chains were shared by at least two donors. To remove PCR and sequencing errors, raw reads were error-corrected and collapsed into unique sequences using a nearest-neighbor algorithm that merged closely related sequences. To assign V, D and J gene segments, CDR3 sequences were aligned to IMGT reference sequences. For a sequence to be retained, a match of at least six nucleotides was required to both a V gene segment and a J gene segment. Rearrangements were classified as productive when the CDR3 lacked stop codons and remained in frame with V and J, and all other rearrangements were classified as non-productive. Following IMGT convention, CDR3 was defined as the stretch from the second conserved V-encoded cysteine up to the conserved J-encoded phenylalanine. The earlier analysis of more than 450 of the donors excluded sequences that lacked an unambiguous match to a single V gene segment. An earlier analysis of fewer than 650 of the donors classified V segments as functional when productive rearrangements were above 56.7% and as segregating when the standard deviation between donors was above 5%. A statistical classification framework was developed to diagnose cytomegalovirus status using the catalog of TCR beta chain sequences. In a later analysis, V and J genes were assigned by comparing TCR nucleotide sequences against IMGT/GENE-DB human TR gene sequences. A later analysis assigned CDR3 sequences and most-parsimonious VDJ recombination scenarios with the TCRdist pipeline. In a later analysis, every TCR beta chain was defined by the combination of its CDR3 amino acid sequence and its V-gene family, and reads without a unique V-gene family were dropped. A later analysis removed 500 to 650 highly shared, low-generation-probability nucleotide sequences to deal with suspected cross-contamination and a sequencing artifact. In a later analysis, a clonal expansion index for each public chain was calculated from normalized within-repertoire ranks of inferred template counts. In a later analysis, generation probabilities were computed with a VDJ recombination model fitted to out-of-frame rearrangements, and the resulting probabilities were checked against IGoR. In a later analysis, TCR-TCR, TCR-HLA and TCR-CMV co-occurrence was scored with hypergeometric tests, and a repertoire-size bias correction was applied to TCR pairs. A later analysis estimated false discovery rates by permuting HLA or CMV assignments 20 times. In a later analysis, co-occurring TCRs were grouped using DBSCAN, with TCRdist sequence similarity added in when clustering inside HLA-allele-positive subsets. Co-occurrence clustering excluded repertoires with fewer than 30,000 or more than 120,000 public chains, plus five with anomalous nucleotide sharing. TCRdb re-hosts the immuneACCESS table, in-frame sequences only. Its copies lack some clones; in the studies checked, an unresolved V gene accounts for under half of them, and the cause for the rest is not known. The V and J calls and clone size were taken over from that table, and D and trimming were inferred from the DNA. The table for this sample lists over 150,000 clones; over 70% of them were counted only once. Roughly 10% of the sample is in the top ten clones.

The cohort comprised 670 or so healthy bone marrow donors. Cohort members were all nominally healthy when sampled, although unrecorded immune exposures were likely present. The donor was CMV seropositive and was included in the group of 290 or so seropositive cohort members. A peripheral blood sample was provided by each donor, and peripheral blood mononuclear cells were used for TCR beta sequencing. Genomic DNA extraction from the blood cell samples was performed with the Qiagen DNeasy Blood Extraction Kit. Trimming removed 2 bases from V and 6 bases from J, leaving 11 bases between the germline ends. CDR1 and CDR2, per the germline V gene, are KGHSH and LQKENI. Reading from cysteine to phenylalanine, the CDR3 counts 14 amino acids. The kept DNA is CDR3 alone, 42 bases in frame from the first base. As concerns this clone: What antigen it recognizes has not been identified. No base quality values were provided; no much bigger clone lies one nucleotide off.

Study-wide conclusions, independent of this receptor: CMV serostatus was the only immune exposure information available for the cohort. Because counts were too low, more than 15 rarely observed V segments, including chromosome 9 orphons, were left out of the earlier analysis of a few hundred of the donors. Most TCR sequences were seen in very few donors, while some public TCRs were found in many individuals. A further reported finding was that TCR beta sequences accurately predicted the HLA-A and HLA-B alleles for most subjects in the first cohort. The sequencing pipeline was judged likely to have produced a cluster of highly shared sequence variants as a technical artifact. A few of the identified cytomegalovirus-associated TCR beta chains were confirmed in vitro to be specific for cytomegalovirus antigens. The study gave a list of over 150 TCR beta chains associated with cytomegalovirus. Cytomegalovirus status was reported to be diagnosed by the classifier with high specificity and sensitivity in both the original and validation cohorts. A later genetic analysis associated a missense DCLRE1C variant with V-gene and J-gene trimming of TCR beta chains, and an independent cohort replicated the association. A later analysis reported that several top co-occurrence clusters appeared linked to parvovirus B19, influenza, CMV and Epstein-Barr virus. The 87-base-pair reads could not distinguish some IMGT-functional V segments, including TRBV6-2 and TRBV6-3, so those segments were excluded. Sequencing depth was assumed to be roughly uniform across donors in the presence/absence analyses, though that assumption may not hold. In a later analysis, the rate of TCR association differed among HLA loci, with DRB1 alleles having the most associated TCRs and HLA-C alleles having the fewest. Broadly in line with IMGT annotations, most TCR beta V segments showed up in productive rearrangements about 90% or about 30% of the time in an earlier analysis of 450 to 600 of the donors. According to a later genetic analysis, donors in an Asian-associated ancestry cluster had fewer N-insertions in productive TCRs than the roughly 700-donor mean. It was suggested by the authors that the approach could potentially be generalized to other disease states and immunological phenotypes. According to a later analysis, most CMV-associated TCR beta chains appeared to be HLA-restricted, and the HLA associations seemed to be driven largely by CMV exposure. Specific HLA alleles were associated with 15,000 to 20,000 TCR beta sequences at a false discovery rate of 0.05 in a later analysis. When HLA alleles, especially DR and DQ, strongly co-occurred, attributing TCR associations to individual alleles was difficult. Compared with equally common non-associated chains, HLA-associated TCR beta chains in a later analysis were more clonally expanded and had lower generation probabilities. Only TCR beta chains were sequenced in this cohort, and the absence of alpha or paired-chain data limited detectable features. Because some donors lacked HLA typing at each locus, the association tests relied only on the typed subset. Correlated functional status among segregating V segments might be attributable to linkage disequilibrium, but an unknown experimental factor could not be ruled out.

The clonotype was recovered from a man between 18 and 29 years old in good health and CMV-seropositive. The sequencing input was PBMCs. The receptor chain draws on TRBV18 and TRBJ2-1, and TRBD2 may be the D gene, going by 6 matching bases. The DNA is as follows: TGTGCCAGCTCACCAGCTACGGGAGCCAATGAGCAGTTCTTC. Translation gives CASSPATGANEQFF.